The T cell receptor beta chain under discussion was sequenced for a study of blood T cells in healthy people across ages. This clonotype was counted only a few times. The target antigen is unknown. Combining a sample-barcoded 5' primer with a J-beta primer mix, a second PCR ran for roughly 7 to 12 cycles. Tagging of each cDNA molecule was performed by a template-switch adaptor with 12 random nucleotides. MiXCR, run by TCRdb on the 5' RACE reads, gives a single entry per CDR3 protein. This sample has some 700,000 distinct CDR3 sequences, with over 20% found just once. Germline V lookup: CDR1 SGHRS, CDR2 YFSETQ. The CDR3 is made up of 16 amino acids. Study conclusions and caveats: Significant beta diversity loss was already apparent by age about 42, declining roughly linearly.

Every donor contributed roughly 10 milliliters of peripheral blood by blood draw. The rearrangement uses TRBV5-1 and TRBJ2-5; 12 positions agree with TRBD2. The DNA end is more similar to TRBJ2-1, so the J call may be wrong. Source material: blood. The sequence was obtained from a man between 65 and 85 years old in good health. The DNA of the CDR3 is TGCGCCAGCAGCTTAAGGACTAGCGGGACCCCTCAGGAGCAGTTCTTC. Translated: CASSLRTSGTPQEQFF.